This T cell receptor beta chain comes out of a study of OX40 agonist ivuxolimab in advanced cancers. For context, the study as a whole: Ivuxolimab was an agonistic, fully human IgG2 monoclonal antibody directed against OX40 (CD134), a costimulatory receptor. Intravenous ivuxolimab was administered to patients every 2 weeks at six dose levels: 0.01, 0.1, 0.3, 1.5, 3 and 10 mg/kg. Among the roughly 52 dose-escalation patients, around 20 had hepatocellular carcinoma, 15 or so melanoma, 9 renal cell carcinoma and 9 head and neck cancer. A male proportion of under 85% and a mean age of 60 years, ranging from about 20 to 85, were recorded for the dose-escalation cohort. Patients were allowed to have had prior anti-PD-1, anti-PD-L1 or anti-CTLA-4 therapy, and 40% of the dose-escalation patients had been treated with checkpoint inhibitors. Partial responses occurred in three dose-escalation patients: two with cutaneous melanoma and one with hepatocellular carcinoma. Peripheral TCRbeta sequencing aimed to test whether ivuxolimab altered TCR sequence diversity and caused clonal T-cell expansion. The monotherapy dose-escalation portion (N = 52 patients) of the phase I ivuxolimab trial is reported in the paper. Study-wide findings and limitations: On average, CD8+ T cells showed more expanded clones than CD4+ T cells after ivuxolimab. In partial responders in the 0.1-3.0 mg/kg groups, normalized peripheral clonal expansion was found to be among the lowest, especially among CD8+ T cells. Low levels of normalized T-cell clonal expansion were also seen in some nonresponding patients. At doses from 0.1 to 3.0 mg/kg, clonal expansion was seen in both CD4+ and CD8+ blood T cells between baseline and week 6. Which antigens the clonally expanded peripheral T cells were specific for was not determined.

The trial excluded patients who had a history of autoimmune disease or who were on systemic immunosuppression. In every dose cohort, peripheral blood was drawn for TCR sequencing at baseline, cycle 4 day 1, and cycle 7 day 1. Samples were obtained from an open-label, multicenter, first-in-human phase I dose-escalation trial of ivuxolimab. Adults with locally advanced or metastatic melanoma, renal cell, hepatocellular, or head and neck squamous cell carcinoma were enrolled in the trial. Before TCR sequencing, CD4+ and CD8+ T cells were separately sorted from peripheral blood. CDR1 is given as MGHRA and CDR2 as YSYEKL, both from the germline V gene. The CDR3 holds 13 amino acids from the cysteine to the phenylalanine. Only CDR3 DNA remains: 39 bases, in frame from the first base. V is shortened by 1 base, J by 9 bases, and the region joining them spans 12 bases. A word on this clone: Its antigen has not been determined. There are no base qualities to consult, and no much larger clone falls within one base.

To sequence the TCRbeta CDR3 region, genomic DNA was isolated from the sorted cells. The immunoSEQ Assay was used to sequence the TCRbeta CDR3 regions. Drawn from immuneACCESS, this table holds only the in-frame rearrangements with V and J called that TCRdb kept. Clones are partly lost; checked studies trace under half to an unresolved V gene and leave the rest unexplained. The sample table lists around 80,000 clones, around 86% of them with a count of one. The ten most abundant clones make up 0.8% to 1% of the sample. The receptor was isolated from an adult with an advanced solid tumor such as melanoma, head and neck, liver or kidney cancer. The V gene is TRBV4-1 and the J gene is TRBJ1-1, and possibly TRBD1, on 5 matching bases. The sample was CD4+ or CD8+ T cells sorted from blood, taken in a trial of the OX40 agonist ivuxolimab. The nucleotide sequence is given as TGCGCCAGCAGCCAAGCCCAGGGTTGGAAAGCTTTCTTT. Protein translation: CASSQAQGWKAFF.